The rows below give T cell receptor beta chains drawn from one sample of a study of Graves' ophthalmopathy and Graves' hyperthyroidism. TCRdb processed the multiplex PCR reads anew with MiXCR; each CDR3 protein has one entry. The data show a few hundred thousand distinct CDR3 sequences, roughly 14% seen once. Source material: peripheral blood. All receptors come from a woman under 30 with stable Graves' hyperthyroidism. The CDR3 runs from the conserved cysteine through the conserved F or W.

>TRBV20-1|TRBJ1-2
CSAGAGYGYTF
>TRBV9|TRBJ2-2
CASSVGGDAGELFF
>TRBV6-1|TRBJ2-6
CASSKTGSSGANVLTF
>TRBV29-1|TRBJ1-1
CSVNPPEGSGGDTEAFF
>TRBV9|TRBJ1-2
CASSVGGDLGGYTF
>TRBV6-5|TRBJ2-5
CASSSTLRETQYF
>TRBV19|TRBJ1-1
CASRRTSNTEAFF
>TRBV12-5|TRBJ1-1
CASGLESGTEAFF
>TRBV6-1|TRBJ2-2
CASGPSGSYRGELFF
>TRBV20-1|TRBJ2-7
CSALQSGDEQYF
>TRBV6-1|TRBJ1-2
CASSPRDRGRGYTF
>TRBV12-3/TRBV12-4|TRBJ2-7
CASKSRNYEQYF
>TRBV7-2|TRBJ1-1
CASSPATGRPEAFF
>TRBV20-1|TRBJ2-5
CSARVGQRVETQYF
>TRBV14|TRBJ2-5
CASSPLWDFGETQYF
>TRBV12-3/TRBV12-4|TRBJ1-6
CASSFQGDWSPLHF
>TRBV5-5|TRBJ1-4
CASSLGATNEKLFF
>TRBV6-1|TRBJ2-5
CASNRGTNFQYF
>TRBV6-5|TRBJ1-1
CASGERNTEAFF
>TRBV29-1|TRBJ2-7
CSVVQDDGYEQYF
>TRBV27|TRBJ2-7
CASSRLAFYEQYF
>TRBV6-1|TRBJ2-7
CASSEAYRGLSYEQYF
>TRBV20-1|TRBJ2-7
CSARDHGGRSSYEQYF
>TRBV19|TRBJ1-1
CASSIAGFLTEAFF
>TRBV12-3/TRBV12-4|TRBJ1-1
CASSLLGITEAFF
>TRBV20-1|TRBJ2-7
CSASPGQGYEQYF
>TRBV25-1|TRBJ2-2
CASMWTGELFF
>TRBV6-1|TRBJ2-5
CASSEAWYLETQYF
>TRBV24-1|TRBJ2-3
CATSRRSTDTQYF
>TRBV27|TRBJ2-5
CASSSRQGGLSAQYF
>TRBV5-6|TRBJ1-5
CASSAGQGAGNQPQHF
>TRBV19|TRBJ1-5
CASSIVLRQGGGQPQHF
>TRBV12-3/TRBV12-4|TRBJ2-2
CASRPTGEAGELFF
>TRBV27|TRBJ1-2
CASSFMTGYGYTF
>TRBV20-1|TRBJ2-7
CSARDREGTAYEQYF